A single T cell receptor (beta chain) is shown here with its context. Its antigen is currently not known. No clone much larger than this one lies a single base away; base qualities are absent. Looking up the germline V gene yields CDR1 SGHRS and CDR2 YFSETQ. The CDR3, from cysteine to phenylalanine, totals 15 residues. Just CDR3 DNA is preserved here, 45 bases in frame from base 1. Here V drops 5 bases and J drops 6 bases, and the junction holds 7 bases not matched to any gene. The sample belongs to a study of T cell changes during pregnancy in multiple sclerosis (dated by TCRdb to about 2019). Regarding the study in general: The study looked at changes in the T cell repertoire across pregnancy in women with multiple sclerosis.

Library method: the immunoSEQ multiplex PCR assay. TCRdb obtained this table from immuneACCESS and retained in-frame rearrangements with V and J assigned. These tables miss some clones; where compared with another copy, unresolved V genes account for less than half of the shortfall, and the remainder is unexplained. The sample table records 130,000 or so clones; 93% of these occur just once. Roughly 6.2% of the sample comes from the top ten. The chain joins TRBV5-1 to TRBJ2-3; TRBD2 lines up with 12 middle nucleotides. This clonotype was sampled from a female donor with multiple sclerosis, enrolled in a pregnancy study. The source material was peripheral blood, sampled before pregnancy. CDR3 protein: CASSASGGASDTQYF. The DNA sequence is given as TGCGCCAGCAGTGCTAGCGGGGGGGCATCCGATACGCAGTATTTT.